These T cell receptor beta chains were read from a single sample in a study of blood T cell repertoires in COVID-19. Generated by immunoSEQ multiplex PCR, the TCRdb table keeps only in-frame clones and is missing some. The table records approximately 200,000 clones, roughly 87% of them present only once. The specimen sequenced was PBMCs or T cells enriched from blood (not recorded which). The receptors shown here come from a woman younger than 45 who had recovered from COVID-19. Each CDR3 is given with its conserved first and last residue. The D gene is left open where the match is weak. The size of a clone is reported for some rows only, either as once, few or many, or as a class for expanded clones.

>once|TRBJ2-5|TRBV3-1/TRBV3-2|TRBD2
CASSHGSRGGEETQYF
TGTGCCAGCAGCCATGGGTCGCGGGGGGGAGAAGAGACCCAGTACTTC
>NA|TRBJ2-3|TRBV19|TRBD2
CASSIRAGGADTQYF
TGTGCCAGTAGTATACGTGCGGGAGGCGCAGATACGCAGTATTTT
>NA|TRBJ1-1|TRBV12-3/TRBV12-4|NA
CASSSTRDTEAFF
TGTGCCAGCAGCTCAACGCGGGACACTGAAGCTTTCTTT
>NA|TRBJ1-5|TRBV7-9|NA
CASSPSGVNQPQHF
TGTGCCAGCAGTCCATCAGGGGTCAATCAGCCCCAGCATTTT
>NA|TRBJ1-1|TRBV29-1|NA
CSVGHPNTEAFF
TGCAGCGTGGGACACCCGAACACTGAAGCTTTCTTT
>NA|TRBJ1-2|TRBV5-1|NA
CASTTRGGPYGYTF
TGCGCCAGCACAACTCGGGGGGGGCCCTATGGCTACACCTTC
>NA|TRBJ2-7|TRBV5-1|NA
CASSINTGSANEQYF
TGCGCCAGCAGCATCAACACAGGGTCCGCAAACGAGCAGTACTTC
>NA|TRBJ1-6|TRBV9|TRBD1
CASTRGQDNSPLHF
TGTGCCAGCACCAGGGGACAGGATAATTCACCCCTCCACTTT
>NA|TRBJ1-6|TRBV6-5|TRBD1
CAAGQGREPLHF
TGTGCCGCGGGACAGGGGAGGGAACCCCTCCACTTT
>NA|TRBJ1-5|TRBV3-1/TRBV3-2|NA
CASSQAPSSSAQHF
TGTGCCAGCAGCCAAGCCCCTTCCTCGTCGGCCCAGCATTTT
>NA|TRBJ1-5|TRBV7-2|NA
CASSLGQGNQPQHF
TGTGCCAGCAGCTTAGGACAGGGCAATCAGCCCCAGCATTTT
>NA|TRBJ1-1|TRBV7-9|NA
CASSFSGGMNTEAFF
TGTGCCAGCAGCTTCTCGGGGGGAATGAACACTGAAGCTTTCTTT
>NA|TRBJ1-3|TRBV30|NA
CAWAPDSISGNTIYF
TGTGCCTGGGCCCCCGACAGTATTTCTGGAAACACCATATATTTT
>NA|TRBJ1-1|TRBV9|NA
CASSPIITGNTEAFF
TGTGCCAGCAGCCCAATCATAACAGGGAACACTGAAGCTTTCTTT
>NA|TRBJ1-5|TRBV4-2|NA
CASSQARLPSQPQHF
TGTGCCAGCAGCCAAGCGCGGCTGCCGTCCCAGCCCCAGCATTTT
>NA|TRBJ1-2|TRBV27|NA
CASSPATRVGYTF
TGTGCCAGCAGCCCAGCTACCAGGGTTGGCTACACCTTC
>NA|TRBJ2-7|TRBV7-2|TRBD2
CASSITTGGTSGTPYEQYF
TGTGCCAGCAGCATCACGACAGGGGGGACTAGCGGAACACCCTACGAGCAGTACTTC
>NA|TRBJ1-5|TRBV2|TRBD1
CASRRRGTGGIQPQHF
TGTGCCAGCAGGAGAAGAGGGACAGGTGGGATTCAGCCCCAGCATTTT
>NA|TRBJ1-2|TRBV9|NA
CASSVDFTGFYGYTF
TGTGCCAGCAGCGTAGACTTCACAGGATTCTATGGCTACACCTTC
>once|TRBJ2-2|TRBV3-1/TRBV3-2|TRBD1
CASSQGTTGVNGELFF
TGTGCCAGCAGCCAAGGAACCACAGGGGTGAACGGGGAGCTGTTTTTT
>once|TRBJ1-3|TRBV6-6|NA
CASSDPGLGNTIYF
TGTGCCAGCAGTGACCCAGGGCTTGGAAACACCATATATTTT
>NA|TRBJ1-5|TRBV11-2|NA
CASSLDRVGQPQHF
TGTGCCAGCAGCTTAGACAGGGTGGGGCAGCCCCAGCATTTT
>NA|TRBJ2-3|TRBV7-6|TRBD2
CASSPGLAGALNTDTQYF
TGTGCCAGCAGCCCGGGACTAGCGGGAGCCCTGAACACAGATACGCAGTATTTT
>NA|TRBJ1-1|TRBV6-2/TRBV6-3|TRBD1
CASSYHPTGGNTEAFF
TGTGCCAGCAGTTACCATCCCACAGGGGGTAACACTGAAGCTTTCTTT
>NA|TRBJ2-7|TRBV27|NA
CASSLAQGWEQYF
TGTGCCAGCAGTTTAGCCCAGGGGTGGGAGCAGTACTTC
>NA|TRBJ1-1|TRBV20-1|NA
CSASSPHSDTEAFF
TGCAGTGCTAGTTCTCCTCATAGCGACACTGAAGCTTTCTTT
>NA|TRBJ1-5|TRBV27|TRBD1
CASSWDRKQPQHF
TGTGCCAGCAGTTGGGACAGGAAACAGCCCCAGCATTTT
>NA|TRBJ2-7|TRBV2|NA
CASTRADGNYEQYF
TGTGCCAGCACCCGAGCGGACGGGAACTACGAGCAGTACTTC
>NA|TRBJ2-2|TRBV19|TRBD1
CASSRDGQGLWELFF
TGTGCCAGTAGTAGAGACGGACAGGGCCTCTGGGAGCTGTTTTTT
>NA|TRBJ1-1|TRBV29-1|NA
CSGSGTQNTEAFF
TGCAGCGGGTCCGGGACACAGAACACTGAAGCTTTCTTT
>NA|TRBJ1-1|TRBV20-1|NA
CSASLSGRNTEAFF
TGCAGTGCTAGTCTTTCAGGGCGCAACACTGAAGCTTTCTTT
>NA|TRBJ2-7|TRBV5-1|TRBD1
CASSPRSGTAYEQYF
TGCGCCAGCAGCCCACGTTCCGGGACAGCATACGAGCAGTACTTC
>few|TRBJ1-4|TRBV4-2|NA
CASSQVIGGQGEKLFF
TGTGCCAGCAGCCAAGTAATCGGGGGGCAAGGAGAAAAACTGTTTTTT
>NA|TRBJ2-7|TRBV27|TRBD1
CASSLSPGQTNYEQYF
TGTGCCAGCAGTTTATCCCCGGGACAGACGAACTACGAGCAGTACTTC
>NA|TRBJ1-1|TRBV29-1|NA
CSVVVRGMNTEAFF
TGCAGCGTTGTTGTCAGGGGCATGAACACTGAAGCTTTCTTT